This T cell receptor beta chain was found in a study of blood T cell repertoires in COVID-19. Turning to the study itself: In each case, the material was cDNA or gDNA derived from T cells, B-cell-depleted T cells, or PBMCs.

The V segment lost 2 bases and the J segment 6 bases; nucleotides outside the gene matches: 9. This CDR3 region has 16 residues. Germline V gives CDR1 SEHNR, CDR2 FQNEAQ (reference sequence). Authors' data handling: Estimated nucleated cell counts came from reference gene primer amplification. TCRdb's copy holds only in-frame clones and misses some; the assay was immunoSEQ multiplex PCR. V, J and clone size were drawn from that table, and D and trimming were deduced from the DNA. This sample carries 200,000 or so clones, nearly 90% of them seen once, and the ten largest clones take 5% to 7.5%. What was sequenced was peripheral blood. The clonotype was recovered from a woman in her thirties or forties who had recovered from COVID-19. The V and J genes are TRBV7-9 and TRBJ2-3, with 9 bases that match TRBD2. CDR3 sequence: CASSLPGGRARDTQYF. Here the CDR3 DNA reads TGTGCCAGCAGCTTACCCGGCGGGAGGGCCAGGGATACGCAGTATTTT.